This T cell receptor (beta chain) was recovered during a study of tumor-infiltrating lymphocytes in oesophageal squamous cell carcinoma (dated by TCRdb to 2015 to 2016). Library construction relied on PCR. This sample was sequenced with an Illumina HiSeq 2000. TCRdb cleaned the public reads at Q25 with fastp, built clones with MiXCR and kept in-frame beta chains. Identical CDR3 protein sequences are pooled into one entry, listed with their most common genes and DNA. A total of 15,000 or so distinct CDR3 sequences appear in this sample, around 50% of them only once. Approximately 35% of the sample rests with the top ten. As to this clonotype: Its antigen is unknown. Base qualities are not provided; no much larger clone lies one nucleotide away.

The CDR3, from cysteine to phenylalanine, totals 15 residues. The CDR3 DNA has 45 bases and is translated from base 1. The germline V gene (reference sequence) provides CDR1 SGHKS and CDR2 YYEKEE. V and J lose 1 base and 4 bases, and a span of 12 bases separates them. The chain was built from TRBV5-5 and TRBJ1-5; perhaps TRBD1 is the D gene, with 5 bases matching. The clonotype was recovered from a female donor with esophageal squamous cell carcinoma. The sample taken for sequencing was esophageal tumor tissue. In nucleotides, the sequence is TGTGCCAGCAGCTTGTGGGGAGAGGGGAATCAGCCCCAGCATTTT. The resulting protein is CASSLWGEGNQPQHF.